This T cell receptor (beta chain) comes out of a study of blood T cell repertoires in COVID-19. About the research overall: Acute and convalescent COVID-19 specimens originated in the United States, Italy and Spain. The cDNA or gDNA used as material had been derived from T cells, B-cell-depleted T cells, or PBMCs.

A few counts support this clone. V lost 5 bases and J lost 8; bases outside the gene matches: 11. The CDR3 sequence is 15 residues long. The germline gives CDR1 SGHNT, CDR2 YENEEA. Methods used by the authors: Estimated nucleated cell counts came from reference gene primer amplification. TCRdb's table, derived via immunoSEQ multiplex PCR, lists solely in-frame clones and lacks some. That table furnishes V, J and clone size, whereas the DNA furnished D and trimming. The sample has under 100,000 clones, over 70% seen once; the top ten hold around 27%. The chain joins TRBV11-3 to TRBJ2-1; 8 bases are shared with TRBD2. The clonotype comes from a man of 80 years or more with active or convalescent COVID-19. The specimen sequenced was peripheral blood. CDR3 sequence (DNA): TGTGCCAGCAGCCGCGGGGGGTCCTCGGGGTATGAGCAGTTCTTC. Protein sequence: CASSRGGSSGYEQFF.